This TCR beta chain was documented in a study of T cell repertoires in aging, cancer and after chemotherapy. Study-level information: Donor ages fell into six groups from 30 or younger up to 70 or older. Patients with chronic lymphocytic leukemia were sampled before and after fludarabine- or bendamustine-based chemotherapy. Some 8.1 million TCR reads were in the whole dataset.

TRB rearrangements spanning V, D and J were amplified using mixed TRB-A/B primers. TCRdb re-derived calls from the multiplex PCR reads in MiXCR, one entry per CDR3 protein. The sample consists of 2,500 to 3,000 distinct CDR3 sequences, roughly three fifths of them appearing once. Study-wide results and limits: Healthy donors lost TCR diversity with age mainly through richness, cancer patients through richness and evenness.

The template was genomic DNA from peripheral blood, not RNA. The CDR3 has 15 amino acids. V was cut by 5 bases and J by 4 bases, with 15 bases left in between. The germline V gene has CDR1 MNHNS and CDR2 SASEGT. On this clonotype: Its target is not known.

V usage is TRBV6-1 and J usage is TRBJ2-4, with a tentative D call TRBD1 (5 bases). The specimen was blood. The sequence was obtained from a human donor with a blood cancer. CDR3 amino acids: CASSLQGDLKNIQYF. The DNA for the CDR3 is TGTGCCAGCAGTCTACAAGGGGATCTAAAAAACATTCAGTACTTC.